The rows below give T cell receptor beta chains drawn from one sample of a study of T cells and copy number aberrations in small-cell lung cancer. Measured with immunoSEQ multiplex PCR; TCRdb has only the in-frame clones, and not every one. The sample includes around 1,700 clones, around 85% of them seen just once. The sample consisted of normal tissue next to the tumor. The receptors were gathered from a man aged 55-75 years with small cell lung cancer. CDR3s include the opening cysteine and the closing phenylalanine or tryptophan. The D gene is left open where the match is weak.

J: TRBJ2-1; V: TRBV7-9; D: TRBD2; CDR3: CASSFPTSGSDEQFF; DNA: TGTGCCAGCAGCTTCCCAACTAGCGGGAGCGATGAGCAGTTCTTC